This TCR beta chain emerged from a study of CD8+CD57+ T cells in acquired aplastic anemia. About the research overall: Mean DNA quantity obtained from sorted CD4+ and CD8+ cells was 2.5 to 4 ug.

V lost 1 base to trimming and J lost 7 bases, with 13 bases between them. The CDR3 has 14 residues. The V gene's germline CDR1 is SGHRS and CDR2 YFSETQ. The use of genomic DNA as template underpinned the TCR beta VDJ and CDR3 profiling. TCRdb re-derived calls from the reads in MiXCR, one entry per CDR3 protein. The table records 200,000 to 300,000 distinct CDR3 sequences, 82% of them present only once. With regard to this clonotype: This clone may be a read error of a much larger clone one base away.

All sequencing subjects had displayed CD8+CD57+ cell expansion on flow cytometry. The TCR comes from a human donor with aplastic anemia. Sequenced: sorted CD4+, CD8+, or CD8+CD57+ T cells (not recorded which) from PBMCs. The J gene is TRBJ2-3, the V gene TRBV5-1; no clear D gene. The CDR3: CASSLRSGDNTQYF. CDR3 coding DNA: TGCGCCAGCAGCTTGCGTTCGGGCGATAATACGCAGTATTTT. Looking up the rest from reference TRBV5-1 and TRBJ2-3 gives the full variable domain: KAGVTQTPRYLIKTRGQQVTLSCSPISGHRSVSWYQQTPGQGLQFLFEYFSETQRNKGNFPGRFSGRQFSNSRSEMNVSTLELGDSALYLCASSLRSGDNTQYFGPGTRLTVL.